This T cell receptor (beta chain) was captured in a study of OX40 agonist ivuxolimab in advanced cancers. Context from the whole study: Ivuxolimab, which targeted the costimulatory receptor OX40 (CD134), was an agonistic, fully human IgG2 monoclonal antibody. Intravenous ivuxolimab was administered to patients every 2 weeks at six dose levels: 0.01, 0.1, 0.3, 1.5, 3 and 10 mg/kg. Of the approximately 54 dose-escalation patients, hepatocellular carcinoma was present in approximately 20, melanoma in roughly 15, renal cell carcinoma in 9 and head and neck cancer in 9. The dose-escalation cohort was 82.7% male with a mean age of about 58 years, ranging from roughly 20 to 80. Prior anti-PD-1, anti-PD-L1 or anti-CTLA-4 therapy was permitted, and checkpoint inhibitors had been received by roughly 42% of dose-escalation patients. Three dose-escalation patients achieved partial responses, one with hepatocellular carcinoma and two with cutaneous melanoma. The point of sequencing TCRbeta in the periphery was to test whether ivuxolimab changed TCR sequence diversity and drove clonal T-cell expansion. The paper covers the monotherapy dose-escalation part of the phase I ivuxolimab trial, which included N = 52 patients.

Study-wide findings and limitations: On average, CD8+ T cells showed more expanded clones than CD4+ T cells after ivuxolimab. At doses of 0.1 to 3.0 mg/kg, clonal expansion of both CD4+ and CD8+ blood T cells was observed from baseline to week 6. Low levels of normalized T-cell clonal expansion were also seen in some nonresponding patients. Which antigens the clonally expanded peripheral T cells were specific for was not determined. In the 0.1-3.0 mg/kg groups, partial responders had among the lowest normalized peripheral clonal expansion, particularly in CD8+ T cells.

In the case of this clone: No antigen is known for it. No clone much larger than this one lies a single base away; base qualities are absent.

For this chain, trimming is 8 bases at the V end and 7 bases at the J end, and the number of junction bases without a gene match is 10. The CDR3 starts with the cysteine, ends with the phenylalanine, and has 16 residues. The CDR3 DNA has 48 bases and is translated from base 1. Looking up the germline V gene yields CDR1 WSHSY and CDR2 SAAADI. The trial excluded patients who had a history of autoimmune disease or were on systemic immunosuppression. Peripheral blood for TCR sequencing was drawn from every dose cohort at baseline, at cycle 4 day 1 and at cycle 7 day 1. The samples were taken from a phase I, first-in-human, multicenter, open-label dose-escalation trial of ivuxolimab. Adults with locally advanced or metastatic melanoma, renal cell carcinoma, hepatocellular carcinoma or head and neck squamous cell carcinoma were enrolled in the trial. Before TCR sequencing, CD4+ T cells and CD8+ T cells from peripheral blood were sorted into separate populations.

For sequencing of the TCRbeta CDR3 region, genomic DNA was extracted from the sorted cells. TCRbeta CDR3 regions were sequenced using the immunoSEQ Assay. The table was pulled from immuneACCESS by TCRdb, which kept in-frame rearrangements only. Such tables lose some clones; where checked, under half of the loss comes from unresolved V genes, and the rest has no known cause. Counted in this sample were under 85,000 clones; approximately 91% of them appeared once. The top ten constitute under 0.4% of the sample. This sequence originates from an adult with an advanced solid tumor such as melanoma, head and neck, liver or kidney cancer. The sequences come from CD4+ or CD8+ T cells sorted from blood, collected in a trial of the OX40 agonist ivuxolimab. The V gene is TRBV10-2 and the J gene is TRBJ2-1, with TRBD2 matching 14 junction bases. DNA sequence: TGCGCCAGCGGGGGACTAGCGGGAGTGGCTGGTAATGAGCAGTTCTTC. Translated, this gives CASGGLAGVAGNEQFF.